The clone carrying this T cell receptor (beta chain) was counted many times. The target antigen is unknown. The record originates from a study of T cells in Graves' hyperthyroidism and ophthalmopathy. Study results and caveats: Blood shared most expanded thyroid clonotypes above 0.001.

The CDR3 covers 16 residues. The junction had 6 bases not matched to a gene; V was cut back by 0 bases and J by 1 base. Germline CDR1 is GTSNPN and CDR2 is SVGIG (reference sequence). Researchers took RNA transcripts and amplified the TCR beta CDR3 regions from them. An initial round of RT-PCR targeting the TCR CDR3 relied on the HTBI primer set. TCRdb itself ran the multiplex PCR reads through MiXCR, one entry per CDR3 protein. This table has a few hundred thousand distinct CDR3 sequences, about 15% appearing once. Sequences were obtained from blood. This sequence joins TRBV30 and TRBJ2-1, with 7 positions matching TRBD2. This clonotype was obtained from a woman between 25 and 40 years old with Graves' hyperthyroidism. CDR3 nucleotides: TGTGCCTGGAGTGTACGGAAGGGAGGGTCCTACAATGAGCAGTTCTTC. Translating gives CAWSVRKGGSYNEQFF.